Given below is one TCR beta chain in context. Sequencing used immunoSEQ multiplex PCR; TCRdb keeps in-frame clones, though not all of them. Here the sample spans approximately 7,000 clones, approximately 82% being singletons. The sample comes from a study of control samples from healthy donors and cancer patients. V gave up 1 base and J gave up 1 base; unmatched junction bases: 0. This CDR3 has 14 residues. CDR1 and CDR2 from the germline V gene are SGHNT and YYREEE (reference sequence). The origin of this receptor is a man aged 65 to 85 with lung cancer. The chain links TRBV5-4 to TRBJ2-5; 8 nucleotides line up with TRBD2. Sequencing was performed on PBMCs. The CDR3 region has the DNA TGTGCCAGCAGCTTGCTAGCGGGCCAAGAGACCCAGTACTTC. This sequence encodes CASSLLAGQETQYF.